This T cell receptor (beta chain) stems from a study of Graves' ophthalmopathy and Graves' hyperthyroidism. The CDR3 runs to 13 residues. The V gene's germline CDR1 is DFQATT and CDR2 SNEGSKA (reference sequence). V was shortened by 3 bases and J by 0 bases, with 6 bases between the two germline ends. This clonotype came up a few times. From RNA, the CDR3 regions of TCR beta chains were amplified and sequenced. Scientists carried out first-round RT-PCR using HTBI primers and then a second-round multiplex PCR. MiXCR, applied by TCRdb to the multiplex PCR reads, yields one record per CDR3 protein. Of 600,000 to 950,000 distinct CDR3 sequences listed, about 44% are singletons.

The chain links TRBV20-1 to TRBJ1-5; D is undetermined. This clonotype was obtained from an adult man with Graves' ophthalmopathy. Sequencing input: peripheral blood. As DNA, the CDR3 is TGCAGTGCTAGTTGGTATAGCAATCAGCCCCAGCATTTT. Protein sequence: CSASWYSNQPQHF.